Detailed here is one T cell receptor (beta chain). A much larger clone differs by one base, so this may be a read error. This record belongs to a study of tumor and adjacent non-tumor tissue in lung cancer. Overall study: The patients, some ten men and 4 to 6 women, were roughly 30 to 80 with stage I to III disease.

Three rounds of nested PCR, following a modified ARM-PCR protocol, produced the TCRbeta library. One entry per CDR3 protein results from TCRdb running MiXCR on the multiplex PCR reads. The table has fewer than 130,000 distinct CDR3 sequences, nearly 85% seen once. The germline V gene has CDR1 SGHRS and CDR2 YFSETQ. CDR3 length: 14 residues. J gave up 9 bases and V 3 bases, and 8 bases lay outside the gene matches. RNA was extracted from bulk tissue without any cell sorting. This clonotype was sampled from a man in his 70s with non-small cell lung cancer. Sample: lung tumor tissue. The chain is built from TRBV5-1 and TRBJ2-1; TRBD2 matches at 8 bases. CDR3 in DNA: TGCGCCAGCAGCTCAAGGGGACTAGTGAGTGAGCAGTTCTTC. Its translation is CASSSRGLVSEQFF.